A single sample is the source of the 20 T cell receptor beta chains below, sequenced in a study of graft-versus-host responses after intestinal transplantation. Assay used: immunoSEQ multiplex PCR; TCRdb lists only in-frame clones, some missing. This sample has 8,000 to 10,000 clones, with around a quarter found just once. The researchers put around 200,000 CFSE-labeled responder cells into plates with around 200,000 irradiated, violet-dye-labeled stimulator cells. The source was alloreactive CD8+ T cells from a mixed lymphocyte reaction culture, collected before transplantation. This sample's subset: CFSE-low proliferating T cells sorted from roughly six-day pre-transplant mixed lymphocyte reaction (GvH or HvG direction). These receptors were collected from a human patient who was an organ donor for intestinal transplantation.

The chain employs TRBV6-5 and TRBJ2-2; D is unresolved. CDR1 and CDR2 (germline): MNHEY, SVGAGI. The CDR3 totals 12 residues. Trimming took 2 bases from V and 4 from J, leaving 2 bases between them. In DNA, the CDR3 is TGTGCCAGCAGTTACGTCACCGGGGAGCTGTTTTTT. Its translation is CASSYVTGELFF.

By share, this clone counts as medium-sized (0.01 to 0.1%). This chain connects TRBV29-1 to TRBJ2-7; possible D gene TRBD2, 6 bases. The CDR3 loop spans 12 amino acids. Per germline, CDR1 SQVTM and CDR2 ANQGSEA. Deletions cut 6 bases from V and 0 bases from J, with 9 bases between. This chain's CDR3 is CSVETSSYEQYF. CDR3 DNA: TGCAGCGTCGAGACTAGCTCCTACGAGCAGTACTTC.

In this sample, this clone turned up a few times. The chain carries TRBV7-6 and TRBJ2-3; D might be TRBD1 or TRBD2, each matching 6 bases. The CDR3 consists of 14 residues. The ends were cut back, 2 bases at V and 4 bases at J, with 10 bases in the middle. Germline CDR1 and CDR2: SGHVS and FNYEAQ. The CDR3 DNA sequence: TGTGCCAGCAGCTTATTGGGGGGCCCAGATACGCAGTATTTT. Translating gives CASSLLGGPDTQYF.

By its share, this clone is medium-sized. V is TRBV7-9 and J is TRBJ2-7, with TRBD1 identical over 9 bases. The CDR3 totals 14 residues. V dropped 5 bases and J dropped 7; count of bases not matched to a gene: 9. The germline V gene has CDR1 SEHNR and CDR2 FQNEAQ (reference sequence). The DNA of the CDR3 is TGTGCCAGCAGCCCCCCGGACAGGGGCAGGGAGCAGTACTTC. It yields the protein CASSPPDRGREQYF.

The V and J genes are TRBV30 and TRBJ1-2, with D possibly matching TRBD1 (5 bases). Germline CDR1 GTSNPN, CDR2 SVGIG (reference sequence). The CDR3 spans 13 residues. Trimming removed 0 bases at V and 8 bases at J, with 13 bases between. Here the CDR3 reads CAWSVGGDGGYTF. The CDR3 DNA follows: TGTGCCTGGAGTGTAGGAGGGGATGGAGGCTACACCTTC.

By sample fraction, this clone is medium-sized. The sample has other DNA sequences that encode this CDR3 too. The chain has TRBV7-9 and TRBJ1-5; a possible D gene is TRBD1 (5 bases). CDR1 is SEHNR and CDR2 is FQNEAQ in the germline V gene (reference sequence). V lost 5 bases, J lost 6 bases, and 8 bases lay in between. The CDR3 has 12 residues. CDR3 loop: CASSPGVQPQHF. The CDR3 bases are TGTGCCAGCAGCCCGGGGGTTCAGCCCCAGCATTTT.

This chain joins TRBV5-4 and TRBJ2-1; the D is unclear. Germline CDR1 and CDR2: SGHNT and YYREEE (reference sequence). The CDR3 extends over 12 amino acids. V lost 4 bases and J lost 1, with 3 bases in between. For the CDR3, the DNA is TGTGCCAGCAGCGTATCCTACAATGAGCAGTTCTTC. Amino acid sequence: CASSVSYNEQFF.

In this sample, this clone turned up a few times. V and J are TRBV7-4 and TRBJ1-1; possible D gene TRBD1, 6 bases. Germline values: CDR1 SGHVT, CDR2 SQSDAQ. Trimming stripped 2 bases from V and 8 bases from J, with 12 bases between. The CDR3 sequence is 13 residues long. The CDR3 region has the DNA TGTGCCAGCAGCTTATACGGGGGCGAAGAAGCTTTCTTT. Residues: CASSLYGGEEAFF.

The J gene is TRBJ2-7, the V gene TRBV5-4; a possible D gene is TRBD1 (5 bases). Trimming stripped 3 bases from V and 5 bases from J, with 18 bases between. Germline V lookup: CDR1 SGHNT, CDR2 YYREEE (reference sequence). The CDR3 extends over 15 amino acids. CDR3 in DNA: TGTGCCAGCAGCTCCGACAGCGCCCTTGGGGACGAGCAGTACTTC. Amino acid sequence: CASSSDSALGDEQYF.

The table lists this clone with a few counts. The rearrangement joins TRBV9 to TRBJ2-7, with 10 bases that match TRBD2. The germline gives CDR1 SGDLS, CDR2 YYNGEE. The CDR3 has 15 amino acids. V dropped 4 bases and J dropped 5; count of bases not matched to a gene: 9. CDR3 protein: CASSPSSGGAHEQYF. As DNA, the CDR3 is TGTGCCAGCAGCCCATCAAGCGGGGGGGCCCACGAGCAGTACTTC.

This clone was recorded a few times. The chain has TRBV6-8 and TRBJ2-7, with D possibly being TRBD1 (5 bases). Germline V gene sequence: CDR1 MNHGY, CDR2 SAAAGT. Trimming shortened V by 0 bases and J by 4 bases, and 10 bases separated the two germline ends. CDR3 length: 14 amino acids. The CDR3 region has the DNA TGTGCCAGCAGTTACTCGATTTCAGGGTACGAGCAGTACTTC. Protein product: CASSYSISGYEQYF.

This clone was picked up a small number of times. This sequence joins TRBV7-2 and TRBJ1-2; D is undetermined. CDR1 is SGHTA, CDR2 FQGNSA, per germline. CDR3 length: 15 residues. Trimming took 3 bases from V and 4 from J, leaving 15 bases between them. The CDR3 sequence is CASSLAPSFGYGYTF. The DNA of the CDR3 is TGTGCCAGCAGCTTGGCCCCCTCATTTGGCTATGGCTACACCTTC.

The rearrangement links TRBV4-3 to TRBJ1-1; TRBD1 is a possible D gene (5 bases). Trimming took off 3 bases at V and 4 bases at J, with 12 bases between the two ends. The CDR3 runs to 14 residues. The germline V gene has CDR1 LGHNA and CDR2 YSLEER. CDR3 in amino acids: CASSQGPGSTEAFF. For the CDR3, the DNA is TGCGCCAGCAGCCAGGGACCGGGGTCCACTGAAGCTTTCTTT.

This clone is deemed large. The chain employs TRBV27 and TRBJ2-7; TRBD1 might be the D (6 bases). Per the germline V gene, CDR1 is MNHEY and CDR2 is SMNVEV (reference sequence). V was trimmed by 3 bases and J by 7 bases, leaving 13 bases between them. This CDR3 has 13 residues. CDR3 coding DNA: TGTGCCAGCAGTTTGGCACAGGGCTGGGAGCAGTACTTC. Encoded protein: CASSLAQGWEQYF.

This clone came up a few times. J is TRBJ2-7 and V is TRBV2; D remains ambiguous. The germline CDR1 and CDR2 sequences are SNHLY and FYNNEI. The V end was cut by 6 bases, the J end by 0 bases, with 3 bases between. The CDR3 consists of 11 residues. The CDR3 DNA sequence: TGTGCCAGCAGCAGCTCCTACGAGCAGTACTTC. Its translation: CASSSSYEQYF.

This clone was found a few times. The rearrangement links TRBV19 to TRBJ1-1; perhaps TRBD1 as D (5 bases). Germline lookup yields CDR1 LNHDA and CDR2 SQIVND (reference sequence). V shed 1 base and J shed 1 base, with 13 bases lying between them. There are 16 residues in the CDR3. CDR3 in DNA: TGTGCCAGTAGTATAGTCGTTGGGGCCACGAACACTGAAGCTTTCTTT. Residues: CASSIVVGATNTEAFF.

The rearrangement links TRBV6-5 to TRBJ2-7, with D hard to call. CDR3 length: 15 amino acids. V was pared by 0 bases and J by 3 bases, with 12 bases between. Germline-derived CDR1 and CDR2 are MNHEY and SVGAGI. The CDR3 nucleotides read TGTGCCAGCAGTTACTCAAGGGTGTGGGGCTACGAGCAGTACTTC. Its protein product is CASSYSRVWGYEQYF.

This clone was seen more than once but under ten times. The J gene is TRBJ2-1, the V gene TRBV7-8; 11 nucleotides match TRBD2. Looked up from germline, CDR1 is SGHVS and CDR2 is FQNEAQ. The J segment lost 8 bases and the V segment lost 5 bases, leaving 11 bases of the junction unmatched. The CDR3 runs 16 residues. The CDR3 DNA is TGTGCCAGCAGCGCCCTAACTAGCGGGAGTGGATATGAGCAGTTCTTC. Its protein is CASSALTSGSGYEQFF.

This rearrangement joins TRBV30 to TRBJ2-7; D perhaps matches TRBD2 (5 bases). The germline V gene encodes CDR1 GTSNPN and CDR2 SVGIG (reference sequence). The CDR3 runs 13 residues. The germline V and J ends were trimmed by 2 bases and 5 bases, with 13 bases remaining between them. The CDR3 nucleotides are TGTGCCTGGAGTCAAGGTGTCGGGGACGAGCAGTACTTC. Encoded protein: CAWSQGVGDEQYF. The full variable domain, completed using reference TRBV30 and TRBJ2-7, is SQTIHQWPATLVQPVGSPLSLECTVEGTSNPNLYWYRQAAGRGLQLLFYSVGIGQISSEVPQNLSASRPQDRQFILSSKKLLLSDSGFYLCAWSQGVGDEQYFGPGTRLTVT.

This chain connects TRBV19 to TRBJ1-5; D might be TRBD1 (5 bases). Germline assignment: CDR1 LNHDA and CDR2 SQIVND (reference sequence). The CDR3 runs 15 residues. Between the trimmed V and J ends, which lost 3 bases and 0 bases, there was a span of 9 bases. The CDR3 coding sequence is TGTGCCAGTAGTATTTGGGGGTATAGCAATCAGCCCCAGCATTTT. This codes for CASSIWGYSNQPQHF.